The rows below give T cell receptor beta chains drawn from one sample of a study of cytomegalovirus exposure and HLA in healthy donors. Here immunoSEQ multiplex PCR was the method, and the copy in TCRdb shows in-frame clones only, minus some. This sample yields about 120,000 clones, of which under 80% are seen a single time; over 25% belongs to the top ten. Material for sequencing was PBMCs. These receptors originate from a man in his 60s in good health and CMV-seropositive. Each CDR3 is given with its conserved first and last residue. The D gene is left open where the match is weak. Where a row states a size, it is once, few, many or the class of an expanded clone; other rows omit it.

cdr3_length	clone_size	d_call	j_call	v_call	cdr3_aa	cdr3_nt
14	.	TRBD1	TRBJ1-5	TRBV5-4	CASSMGQGNQPQHF	TGTGCCAGCAGCATGGGACAGGGGAATCAGCCCCAGCATTTT
16	.	TRBD2	TRBJ2-1	TRBV5-1	CASSFQAGGSYNEQFF	TGCGCCAGCAGCTTCCAAGCGGGGGGCTCCTACAATGAGCAGTTCTTC
16	.	TRBD1	TRBJ1-4	TRBV5-5	CASSLSLGQAHEKLFF	TGTGCCAGCAGCTTGAGTTTGGGACAGGCCCATGAAAAACTGTTTTTT
14	once	TRBD2	TRBJ2-3	TRBV9	CASSVSGGTDTQYF	TGTGCCAGCAGCGTGAGCGGGGGGACAGATACGCAGTATTTT
16	.	TRBD1	TRBJ2-3	TRBV27	CASSTPFQGAADTQYF	TGTGCCAGCAGTACACCATTCCAGGGGGCAGCAGATACGCAGTATTTT
12	few	.	TRBJ1-5	TRBV5-4	CASSRDNQPQHF	TGTGCCAGCAGCCGCGATAATCAGCCCCAGCATTTT
14	.	.	TRBJ1-4	TRBV6-1	CASSGTGEGEKLFF	TGTGCCAGCAGTGGAACGGGAGAGGGTGAAAAACTGTTTTTT
14	.	TRBD1	TRBJ1-2	TRBV5-4	CASHRGSEYYGYTF	TGTGCCAGCCACAGGGGGAGCGAGTATTATGGCTACACCTTC
15	.	.	TRBJ2-5	TRBV4-1	CASSRRDNRGETQYF	TGCGCCAGCAGCCGCCGGGACAACAGAGGAGAGACCCAGTACTTC
15	.	.	TRBJ1-3	TRBV9	CASSAPLGSENTIYF	TGTGCCAGCAGCGCGCCCCTGGGCTCTGAAAACACCATATATTTT
16	.	TRBD1	TRBJ2-7	TRBV28	CASSSGQGKGLYEQYF	TGTGCCAGCAGTTCTGGACAGGGTAAGGGGCTCTACGAGCAGTACTTC
15	.	TRBD2	TRBJ2-5	TRBV11-2	CASSLEGSGKETQYF	TGTGCCAGCAGCTTAGAGGGTAGCGGGAAAGAGACCCAGTACTTC
15	.	TRBD1	TRBJ2-1	TRBV5-5	CASSFPGQGAPEQFF	TGTGCCAGCAGCTTTCCGGGACAGGGGGCCCCTGAGCAGTTCTTC
16	.	TRBD1	TRBJ2-7	TRBV19	CASSIWGTATSYEQYF	TGTGCCAGTAGTATCTGGGGGACAGCGACCTCCTACGAGCAGTACTTC
15	.	TRBD1	TRBJ2-5	TRBV9	CASSVAGTGKETQYF	TGTGCCAGCAGCGTAGCTGGGACAGGGAAAGAGACCCAGTACTTC
16	.	TRBD2	TRBJ2-1	TRBV5-5	CASNPVAGGPHNEQFF	TGTGCCAGCAACCCGGTAGCGGGGGGGCCCCACAATGAGCAGTTCTTC
15	.	TRBD2	TRBJ2-2	TRBV18	CASSGSSGASGELFF	TGTGCCAGCTCTGGATCTAGCGGGGCCTCCGGGGAGCTGTTTTTT
16	once	TRBD1	TRBJ2-5	TRBV7-9	CASSLIATGNQETQYF	TGTGCCAGCAGCTTAATTGCGACAGGGAACCAAGAGACCCAGTACTTC
13	.	.	TRBJ2-7	TRBV28	CASRGHTTGEQYF	TGTGCCAGCAGAGGCCATACCACAGGGGAGCAGTACTTC
17	few	TRBD2	TRBJ2-2	TRBV7-8	CASSQKERGGGTGELFF	TGTGCCAGCAGCCAAAAAGAGCGGGGGGGCGGCACCGGGGAGCTGTTTTTT
15	.	TRBD2	TRBJ2-1	TRBV7-3	CASSSSGGVYNEQFF	TGTGCCAGCAGCTCTAGCGGGGGGGTTTACAATGAGCAGTTCTTC
15	.	.	TRBJ1-2	TRBV30	CAWSRSTTGPYGYTF	TGTGCCTGGAGTCGTTCAACCACAGGGCCCTATGGCTACACCTTC
15	.	.	TRBJ2-4	TRBV10-3	CAISEFTAAKNIQYF	TGTGCCATCAGTGAGTTCACAGCAGCCAAAAACATTCAGTACTTC
15	.	.	TRBJ1-2	TRBV7-6	CASSLVQGDNYGYTF	TGTGCCAGCAGCTTAGTACAGGGAGATAACTATGGCTACACCTTC
14	once	.	TRBJ1-1	TRBV30	CAWSALGGLTEAFF	TGTGCCTGGAGCGCCCTGGGGGGGTTGACTGAAGCTTTCTTT
13	.	.	TRBJ1-1	TRBV29-1	CSVDEGMSTEAFF	TGCAGCGTTGATGAGGGAATGAGTACTGAAGCTTTCTTT
15	few	.	TRBJ2-2	TRBV5-1	CASTGSPTNTGELFF	TGCGCCAGCACAGGATCCCCCACGAACACCGGGGAGCTGTTTTTT
13	.	.	TRBJ2-7	TRBV5-1	CASSLGPAYEQYF	TGCGCCAGCAGTCTAGGCCCAGCCTACGAGCAGTACTTC
16	.	.	TRBJ1-1	TRBV7-8	CASSLASGEIGTEAFF	TGTGCCAGCAGCTTAGCATCAGGGGAGATAGGCACTGAAGCTTTCTTT
15	.	TRBD1	TRBJ1-1	TRBV4-1	CASSQGSRGYPEAFF	TGCGCCAGCAGCCAAGGGTCCAGGGGGTATCCTGAAGCTTTCTTT
15	.	TRBD1	TRBJ1-1	TRBV28	CASSPGQGPNTEAFF	TGTGCCAGCAGTCCGGGACAGGGACCGAACACTGAAGCTTTCTTT
14	few	TRBD1	TRBJ2-7	TRBV6-1	CASMPRDRTYEQYF	TGTGCCAGCATGCCCCGGGACAGGACATACGAGCAGTACTTC
14	.	.	TRBJ1-5	TRBV6-1	CASRGTYSNQPQHF	TGTGCCAGCAGGGGGACATATAGCAATCAGCCCCAGCATTTT
16	.	TRBD1	TRBJ1-1	TRBV11-1	CASSEWTGGMNTEAFF	TGTGCCAGCAGCGAATGGACAGGGGGCATGAACACTGAAGCTTTCTTT
14	.	.	TRBJ1-5	TRBV18	CASSPPGGNQPQHF	TGTGCCAGCTCACCACCGGGGGGAAATCAGCCCCAGCATTTT
12	.	.	TRBJ1-3	TRBV29-1	CSVEHGGNTIYF	TGCAGCGTTGAACACGGGGGGAACACCATATATTTT
19	.	TRBD2	TRBJ2-7	TRBV7-9	CASSPPPGLAMRAIYEQYF	TGTGCCAGCAGCCCCCCGCCGGGACTAGCAATGAGGGCAATATACGAGCAGTACTTC
13	.	.	TRBJ2-3	TRBV5-1	CASSLVSGDTQYF	TGCGCCAGCAGCTTGGTTTCGGGAGATACGCAGTATTTT
14	.	.	TRBJ2-5	TRBV7-3	CASSLPEEGETQYF	TGTGCCAGCAGCTTACCGGAGGAGGGTGAGACCCAGTACTTC
12	few	TRBD1	TRBJ2-7	TRBV29-1	CSALTGGHEQYF	TGCAGCGCCTTGACAGGGGGCCACGAGCAGTACTTC
14	.	.	TRBJ2-1	TRBV27	CASSPRGGSDEQFF	TGTGCCAGCAGTCCCAGGGGTGGGTCCGATGAGCAGTTCTTC
12	.	.	TRBJ2-7	TRBV5-1	CASGDQGYEQYF	TGCGCCAGCGGCGATCAGGGGTACGAGCAGTACTTC
12	.	.	TRBJ2-7	TRBV7-8	CASSREPYEQYF	TGTGCCAGCAGTCGCGAGCCCTACGAGCAGTACTTC
17	.	.	TRBJ2-2	TRBV6-1	CASSERWGLKSTGELFF	TGTGCCAGCAGTGAAAGGTGGGGACTCAAAAGTACCGGGGAGCTGTTTTTT
14	few	.	TRBJ2-1	TRBV30	CAWREGRGYNEQFF	TGTGCCTGGAGGGAGGGAAGGGGCTACAATGAGCAGTTCTTC
13	.	.	TRBJ2-5	TRBV30	CAWSTGGLETQYF	TGTGCCTGGAGTACCGGGGGGCTTGAGACCCAGTACTTC
15	.	.	TRBJ2-3	TRBV5-1	CASSLARGKVDTQYF	TGCGCCAGCAGCTTGGCGAGGGGGAAGGTAGATACGCAGTATTTT